This T cell receptor beta chain originates from a study of shared clonotypes between healthy human individuals. A note on this clone: Its specificity is unknown.

Assay: immunoSEQ multiplex PCR; the TCRdb copy retains only in-frame clones and omits some. Of more than 900,000 clones listed, approximately 80% were seen once; the top ten hold 0.61%. Study results and caveats: Generation probability values for non-shared clonotypes were lower than those for clonotypes shared by all four donors.

There are 13 residues in the CDR3. Germline CDR1 and CDR2: MNHNS and SASEGT. V was clipped by 6 bases and J by 7 bases, with 16 bases between them. This sequence originates from a man between 18 and 29 years old in good health. Some clones in this sample may be carry-over from other donors' samples. The chain joins TRBV6-1 to TRBJ2-7, with D unresolved. The specimen was memory CD4+ T cells from PBMCs. Specified subset: CD45RA-negative fraction. The CDR3 here is CASRRPNEAEQYF. In nucleotides, the CDR3 is TGTGCCAGCAGACGCCCGAATGAGGCGGAGCAGTACTTC.